A selection of T cell receptor beta chains follows, all from one sample in a study of blood T cell repertoires in COVID-19. Here immunoSEQ multiplex PCR was the method, and the copy in TCRdb shows in-frame clones only, minus some. The sample yields 300,000 to 400,000 clones, 87% seen once. Sequenced material: peripheral blood. Every receptor here comes from a woman aged 60 to 75 with COVID-19, enrolled during active disease. CDR3s include the opening cysteine and the closing phenylalanine or tryptophan. Fields, in order: V gene, clone size, J gene, D gene, CDR3 DNA, CDR3 protein. A D gene is named only where the DNA matches it firmly. A row's size may be missing; if present it is once, few, many or a size class.

v_call: TRBV19; clone_size: NA; j_call: TRBJ2-1; d_call: TRBD2; cdr3_nt: TGTGCCAGTAGTTCTAGCGGGGGGGCTTGGAATGAGCAGTTCTTC; cdr3_aa: CASSSSGGAWNEQFF
v_call: TRBV6-4; clone_size: NA; j_call: TRBJ1-1; d_call: NA; cdr3_nt: TGTGCCAGCAGTGGGGCAGGAGGGGGGGCGACTGAAGCTTTCTTT; cdr3_aa: CASSGAGGGATEAFF
v_call: TRBV20-1; clone_size: NA; j_call: TRBJ1-1; d_call: TRBD1; cdr3_nt: TGCAGTGCGACAGGGATCGGCGTAGCTTTCTTT; cdr3_aa: CSATGIGVAFF
v_call: TRBV24-1; clone_size: NA; j_call: TRBJ2-2; d_call: NA; cdr3_nt: TGTGCCACCAGTGATTTGCGTCGAGGGAGCGTGAACACCGGGGAGCTGTTTTTT; cdr3_aa: CATSDLRRGSVNTGELFF
v_call: TRBV3-1/TRBV3-2; clone_size: NA; j_call: TRBJ1-1; d_call: TRBD1; cdr3_nt: TGTGCCAGCAGCCCACACGGACAGGGGGTATATGCTTTCTTT; cdr3_aa: CASSPHGQGVYAFF
v_call: TRBV7-9; clone_size: NA; j_call: TRBJ2-2; d_call: NA; cdr3_nt: TGTGCCAGCAGCCTGGGACAGAACACCGGGGAGCTGTTTTTT; cdr3_aa: CASSLGQNTGELFF
v_call: TRBV5-1; clone_size: NA; j_call: TRBJ2-3; d_call: TRBD2; cdr3_nt: TGCGCCAGCAGCGCTAGCGGGGGGGCTACAGATACGCAGTATTTT; cdr3_aa: CASSASGGATDTQYF
v_call: TRBV9; clone_size: NA; j_call: TRBJ2-2; d_call: TRBD2; cdr3_nt: TGTGCCAGCAGCACGGGACTAGCAGGGACCGGGGAGCTGTTTTTT; cdr3_aa: CASSTGLAGTGELFF
v_call: TRBV7-3; clone_size: NA; j_call: TRBJ1-1; d_call: TRBD1; cdr3_nt: TGTGCCAGCAGCTTCGACAGGGGGAACACTGAAGCTTTCTTT; cdr3_aa: CASSFDRGNTEAFF
v_call: TRBV29-1; clone_size: NA; j_call: TRBJ1-1; d_call: NA; cdr3_nt: TGCAGCGTTGGAACAGGGCGCACTGAAGCTTTCTTT; cdr3_aa: CSVGTGRTEAFF
v_call: TRBV1; clone_size: NA; j_call: TRBJ2-1; d_call: NA; cdr3_nt: TGCACCAGCAGCCTTCAAAAGCGGTTCTCCACTAATAGCTATGAGCAGTTCTTC; cdr3_aa: CTSSLQKRFSTNSYEQFF
v_call: TRBV19; clone_size: NA; j_call: TRBJ1-5; d_call: TRBD1; cdr3_nt: TGTGCCAGTAGTATGTTCAACCACAGGGGGCGACTGGGAATCAATCAGCCCCAGCATTTT; cdr3_aa: CASSMFNHRGRLGINQPQHF
v_call: TRBV5-1; clone_size: once; j_call: TRBJ1-2; d_call: TRBD1; cdr3_nt: TGCGCCAGCAGCAACGCCCGGGACAGGTCAAGCTACACCTTC; cdr3_aa: CASSNARDRSSYTF
v_call: TRBV7-9; clone_size: NA; j_call: TRBJ1-4; d_call: TRBD1; cdr3_nt: TGTGCCAGCAGCTTCGGCAGGGGGAATGAAAAACTGTTTTTT; cdr3_aa: CASSFGRGNEKLFF
v_call: TRBV7-6; clone_size: NA; j_call: TRBJ2-3; d_call: TRBD2; cdr3_nt: TGTGCCAGCAGCTTAAGGTCCAGCGGGGGGCACACAGATACGCAGTATTTT; cdr3_aa: CASSLRSSGGHTDTQYF
v_call: TRBV20-1; clone_size: once; j_call: TRBJ2-1; d_call: TRBD2; cdr3_nt: TGCAGTGCTAGTCGGCCGCGGGGGGGCTCCTACAATGAGCAGTTCTTC; cdr3_aa: CSASRPRGGSYNEQFF
v_call: TRBV6-5; clone_size: NA; j_call: TRBJ1-2; d_call: TRBD1; cdr3_nt: TGTGCCAGCAGGGGACAGGGGGCGGGTGTAGTAGGCTACACCTTC; cdr3_aa: CASRGQGAGVVGYTF
v_call: TRBV2; clone_size: NA; j_call: TRBJ2-4; d_call: TRBD2; cdr3_nt: TGTGCCATCCAGCTAGCGGGGCACGCCAAAAACATTCAGTACTTC; cdr3_aa: CAIQLAGHAKNIQYF
v_call: TRBV27; clone_size: few; j_call: TRBJ1-1; d_call: NA; cdr3_nt: TGTGCCAGCAGCCGGCTCGCCCTGGAGCAGACTGAAGCTTTCTTT; cdr3_aa: CASSRLALEQTEAFF
v_call: TRBV11-1; clone_size: NA; j_call: TRBJ2-3; d_call: NA; cdr3_nt: TGTGCCAGCAGCCCCAACGCGGCTACGCAGTATTTT; cdr3_aa: CASSPNAATQYF
v_call: TRBV4-2; clone_size: NA; j_call: TRBJ2-7; d_call: TRBD1; cdr3_nt: TGTGCCAGCAGCCAAGACGAGGGGGCGATTTCCTACGAGCAGTACTTC; cdr3_aa: CASSQDEGAISYEQYF
v_call: TRBV4-2; clone_size: once; j_call: TRBJ1-6; d_call: NA; cdr3_nt: TGTGCCAGCAGCCAAGATCAGTTTTATAATTCACCCCTCCACTTT; cdr3_aa: CASSQDQFYNSPLHF
v_call: TRBV6-5; clone_size: NA; j_call: TRBJ2-4; d_call: NA; cdr3_nt: TGTGCCAGCATTCTGGGGGGACGAGCCAAAAACATTCAGTACTTC; cdr3_aa: CASILGGRAKNIQYF
v_call: TRBV9; clone_size: NA; j_call: TRBJ1-3; d_call: NA; cdr3_nt: TGTGCCAGCAGCGTAGTTTCCAATCTAGGCGGAAACACCATATATTTT; cdr3_aa: CASSVVSNLGGNTIYF
v_call: TRBV2; clone_size: NA; j_call: TRBJ1-2; d_call: NA; cdr3_nt: TGTGCCAGCAAGATTGCGTATGGCTACACCTTC; cdr3_aa: CASKIAYGYTF
v_call: TRBV5-1; clone_size: NA; j_call: TRBJ1-6; d_call: NA; cdr3_nt: TGCGCCAGCAGCTTTGGTGACTCCACCTATAATTCACCCCTCCACTTT; cdr3_aa: CASSFGDSTYNSPLHF
v_call: TRBV11-2; clone_size: NA; j_call: TRBJ2-5; d_call: NA; cdr3_nt: TGTGCCAGCAGCTTAGAACTGGGGGGAGAGACCCAGTACTTC; cdr3_aa: CASSLELGGETQYF
v_call: TRBV24-1; clone_size: NA; j_call: TRBJ2-1; d_call: NA; cdr3_nt: TGTGCCACCAGTGATTCCCCAGGGTTAAGGAATGAGCAGTTCTTC; cdr3_aa: CATSDSPGLRNEQFF